The entry that follows covers one TCR beta chain sequence. With V trimmed by 4 bases and J by 3 bases, 6 bases remained unmatched. Germline V gene lookup returns CDR1 SNHLY and CDR2 FYNNEI. CDR3 size: 15 residues. The table came from immunoSEQ multiplex PCR; TCRdb's copy has only in-frame clones and leaves some out. The sample holds 30,000 to 35,000 clones, just over 90% seen once. This specimen belongs to a study of T cell changes during pregnancy in multiple sclerosis. J is TRBJ1-3 and V is TRBV2, with 7 bases fitting TRBD1. The TCR comes from a female donor with multiple sclerosis, enrolled in a pregnancy study. The specimen comprised CD8+ T cells from peripheral blood mononuclear cells, sampled in the first trimester of pregnancy. This CDR3 is CASSGDRPLGNTIYF. The CDR3 DNA is TGTGCCAGCAGTGGGGACAGACCACTTGGAAACACCATATATTTT. The entire variable domain, with the rest obtained from reference TRBV2 and TRBJ1-3, is as follows: EPEVTQTPSHQVTQMGQEVILRCVPISNHLYFYWYRQILGQKVEFLVSFYNNEISEKSEIFDDQFSVERPDGSNFTLKIRSTKLEDSAMYFCASSGDRPLGNTIYFGEGSWLTVV.